This entry lists 24 T cell receptor beta chains sequenced from one sample in a study of T-cell reconstitution after alpha-beta-depleted transplantation in children. Unique molecular identifiers were used in preparing the TCRbeta library. TCRdb ran MiXCR on the PCR reads and lists one entry per CDR3 protein. The table lists about 500,000 distinct CDR3 sequences, about 31% of them singletons. This sample comprised PBMCs from the stem cell graft donor, obtained from the stem cell graft. All receptors come from a human donor who donated a stem cell graft to a child with aplastic anemia.

This chain links TRBV4-3 with TRBJ1-2; 7 bases agree with TRBD1. The CDR3 is made up of 15 amino acids. J was trimmed by 8 bases and V by 0 bases; bases with no gene match: 9. The germline V gene has CDR1 LGHNA and CDR2 YSLEER. The CDR3, as DNA: TGCGCCAGCAGCCAAGACACAGGGGAAAGGAGGGGCTACACCTTC. It yields the protein CASSQDTGERRGYTF.

This clonotype appeared once. At one boundary the junction diverges from the germline segment, which might be a read error. The CDR3 DNA reads TGTGCCAGCTCACCGCAGGCCTATGTCTACACCTTC. Translated: CASSPQAYVYTF. The chain links TRBV18 to TRBJ1-2; D call uncertain. The CDR3 totals 12 residues. From germline, CDR1 is KGHSH and CDR2 LQKENI.

The CDR3 region has the DNA TGTGCTAGTGGTTTAATATCTTACGCTGCGCGGCAAAAGAACACTGAAGCTTTCTTT. It specifies CASGLISYAARQKNTEAFF. This rearrangement joins TRBV12-5 to TRBJ1-1; D unresolved. The germline V gene encodes CDR1 LGHNT and CDR2 FRNRAP. V was shortened by 3 bases and J by 1 base, with 24 bases between the two germline ends. The CDR3 sequence is 19 residues long. The variable domain in full, completed from reference TRBV12-5 and TRBJ1-1, reads DARVTQTPRHKVTEMGQEVTMRCQPILGHNTVFWYRQTMMQGLELLAYFRNRAPLDDSGMPKDRFSAEMPDATLATLKIQPSEPRDSAVYFCASGLISYAARQKNTEAFFGQGTRLTVV.

The chain has TRBV15 and TRBJ2-7, with D unclear. This CDR3 contains 13 residues. The V gene's germline CDR1 is LNHNV and CDR2 YYDKDF (reference sequence). Trimming removed 3 bases from V and 0 bases from J, with 6 bases in between. Here the CDR3 reads CATSSPSSYEQYV. CDR3 sequence (DNA): TGTGCCACCAGCAGTCCGAGCTCCTACGAGCAGTACGTC.

The sample holds a few counts of this clonotype. The chain carries TRBV12-3 or TRBV12-4 and TRBJ2-1; D gene unclear. The CDR3 is 14 residues long. Trimming shortened V by 6 bases and J by 3 bases, and 12 bases separated the two germline ends. CDR3 in DNA: TGTGCCAGCAGGGTGGACCGCAACTACAATGAGCAGTTCTTC. It translates to CASRVDRNYNEQFF.

The chain is built from TRBV7-2 and TRBJ2-1, with TRBD2 identical over 8 bases. Germline V gene sequence: CDR1 SGHTA, CDR2 FQGNSA. The ends lost 4 bases at V and 1 base at J; junction bases unmatched: 3. CDR3 size: 15 residues. The CDR3 DNA reads as TGTGCCAGCAGCTGGTTAGCGGGATCCTACAATGAGCAGTTCTTC. Amino acid sequence: CASSWLAGSYNEQFF.

This clonotype was counted between two and nine times. The genes are TRBV5-1 and TRBJ2-2; a possible D gene is TRBD1 (6 bases). Germline V gene lookup returns CDR1 SGHRS and CDR2 YFSETQ. This CDR3 contains 15 residues. V gave up 3 bases and J gave up 1 base, with 10 bases separating them. CDR3 nucleotides: TGCGCCAGCAGCTCACTGACAGGGAACACCGGGGAGCTGTTTTTT. Protein sequence: CASSSLTGNTGELFF. Full variable domain (outside the CDR3, taken from reference TRBV5-1 and TRBJ2-2): KAGVTQTPRYLIKTRGQQVTLSCSPISGHRSVSWYQQTPGQGLQFLFEYFSETQRNKGNFPGRFSGRQFSNSRSEMNVSTLELGDSALYLCASSSLTGNTGELFFGEGSRLTVL.

The chain couples TRBV5-1 to TRBJ1-1; weak D call: TRBD1 (5 bases). Germline values: CDR1 SGHRS, CDR2 YFSETQ. The CDR3 covers 16 residues. V dropped 4 bases and J dropped 1 base, with 17 bases sitting between them. The CDR3 loop reads CASSEQSGTANTEAFF. For the CDR3, the DNA is TGCGCCAGCAGCGAACAATCCGGGACGGCGAACACTGAAGCTTTCTTT.

This clonotype has just a few counts. For the CDR3, the DNA is TGTGCCAGCAGTTCCAGTGGACAGCCCCAGCATTTT. Translating it yields CASSSSGQPQHF. The rearrangement links TRBV12-3 or TRBV12-4 to TRBJ1-5; the D is unclear. This CDR3 contains 12 residues. V lost 4 bases and J 7 bases, leaving 8 bases between the germline ends.

The genes are TRBV27 and TRBJ1-5; no clear D. CDR1 and CDR2 (germline): MNHEY, SMNVEV (reference sequence). The V gene lost 0 bases and the J gene lost 5 bases, with 8 bases spanning the gap. The CDR3 runs 14 residues. CDR3 in DNA: TGTGCCAGCAGTTTATCCAGCTCTTATCAGCCCCAGCATTTT. Its translation: CASSLSSSYQPQHF.

The table lists this clonotype with a few counts. The J gene is TRBJ2-1, the V gene TRBV29-1; 11 nucleotides agree with TRBD2. The trim removed 5 bases at V and 5 bases at J, leaving 5 bases unmatched. This CDR3 region has 14 residues. CDR1 and CDR2 from the germline V gene are SQVTM and ANQGSEA. The CDR3 nucleotides are TGCAGCGTTATACCGGGACTAGCGGACAATGAGCAGTTCTTC. Encoded protein: CSVIPGLADNEQFF.

The CDR3 sequence: CASSLKGTEESYTF. In DNA, the CDR3 is TGTGCCAGCAGCTTAAAAGGGACAGAGGAAAGCTACACCTTC. The V gene is TRBV7-9, the J gene TRBJ1-2, with 7 bases that match TRBD1. V shed 2 bases, J shed 9 bases, and the junction held 9 bases outside the gene matches. The CDR3 runs to 14 residues. Germline loops: CDR1 SEHNR, CDR2 FQNEAQ (reference sequence).

This chain links TRBV4-2 with TRBJ2-6, with D possibly being TRBD1 (6 bases). The V end was cut by 3 bases, the J end by 2 bases, with 20 bases between. In germline, CDR1 is LGHNA, CDR2 YNFKEQ. The CDR3 contains 19 residues. This CDR3 reads CASSQNDRTNTPGANVLTF. The DNA of the CDR3 is TGTGCCAGCAGCCAGAATGACAGGACGAACACCCCTGGGGCCAACGTCCTGACTTTC.

The chain is built from TRBV3-1 and TRBJ2-1, with D perhaps TRBD2 (5 bases). In germline, CDR1 is LGHDT, CDR2 YNNKEL (reference sequence). The V and J ends lost 5 bases and 2 bases respectively, with 16 bases between them. This CDR3 has 16 residues. CDR3 DNA: TGTGCCAGCAGCGTACTATGGAGCGGCGCCTACAATGAGCAGTTCTTC. Its translation is CASSVLWSGAYNEQFF.

This chain connects TRBV7-2 to TRBJ1-4; no definite D call. The ends were cut back, 6 bases at V and 7 bases at J, with 12 bases in the middle. The CDR3 sequence is 13 residues long. Germline V lookup: CDR1 SGHTA, CDR2 FQGNSA. Written as DNA, the CDR3 is TGTGCCAGCAGGCTGCGGGCGCCTGAAAAACTGTTTTTT. Translated, it gives CASRLRAPEKLFF. The whole variable domain, filled in from reference TRBV7-2 and TRBJ1-4, reads GAGVSQSPSNKVTEKGKDVELRCDPISGHTALYWYRQSLGQGLEFLIYFQGNSAPDKSGLPSDRFSAERTGGSVSTLTIQRTQQEDSAVYLCASRLRAPEKLFFGSGTQLSVL.

This clonotype was counted a few times. This CDR3 is CASRLKGITERGSTEAFF. The CDR3 DNA sequence: TGTGCCAGCAGGTTAAAGGGGATCACCGAGAGAGGGTCGACTGAAGCTTTCTTT. The chain carries TRBV6-5 and TRBJ1-1; tentative D call: TRBD1 (5 bases). The germline V gene encodes CDR1 MNHEY and CDR2 SVGAGI. V gave up 6 bases and J gave up 5 bases, with 28 bases separating them. CDR3 length: 18 residues.

This clonotype came up a few times. The chain links TRBV7-2 to TRBJ2-2; D remains unclear. The CDR3 has 14 amino acids. Trimming left V 0 bases short and J 5 bases short, with 7 bases between. Germline-derived CDR1 and CDR2 are SGHTA and FQGNSA. CDR3 amino acids: CASSLAGSTGELFF. Written as DNA, the CDR3 is TGTGCCAGCAGCTTAGCTGGTAGTACCGGGGAGCTGTTTTTT.

As concerns this clonotype: A read error may explain this, as a much larger clone is one base away. This chain joins TRBV30 and TRBJ2-6; the D gene is possibly TRBD1 (5 bases). The CDR3 is 14 residues long. The V gene's germline CDR1 is GTSNPN and CDR2 SVGIG (reference sequence). V shed 1 base and J shed 4 bases, with 8 bases lying between them. Here the CDR3 DNA reads TGTGCCTGGAGTGCAGGGTCCGGGGCCAACGTCCTGACTTTC. Its translation: CAWSAGSGANVLTF.

The chain employs TRBV5-1 and TRBJ2-7; D is uncertain. Looked up from germline, CDR1 is SGHRS and CDR2 is YFSETQ. With 3 bases removed from V and 6 bases from J, the gap between germline ends came to 7 bases. The CDR3 extends over 11 amino acids. CDR3: CASSSTGEQYF. CDR3 coding DNA: TGCGCCAGCAGCTCCACGGGCGAGCAGTACTTC.

This chain uses TRBV5-1 with TRBJ2-3; 12 bases match TRBD2. The CDR3 covers 18 residues. Germline CDR1 is SGHRS and CDR2 is YFSETQ. V gave up 1 base and J gave up 3 bases; unmatched junction bases: 9. In nucleotides, the CDR3 is TGCGCCAGCAGCTTGCCGGGACTAGCGGGTGCCGCTACAGATACGCAGTATTTT. Translation gives CASSLPGLAGAATDTQYF.

This clonotype came up a few times. The J gene is TRBJ1-1, the V gene TRBV7-2; D remains unclear. Between the trimmed V and J ends, which lost 6 bases and 1 base, there was a span of 12 bases. CDR3 size: 14 residues. CDR1 is SGHTA, CDR2 FQGNSA, per germline. The CDR3 is CASRHLGRNTEAFF. CDR3 nucleotide sequence: TGTGCCAGCAGACATCTTGGGCGGAACACTGAAGCTTTCTTT.

This clonotype was seen a few times. The rearrangement links TRBV6-1 to TRBJ1-2; TRBD1 matches at 7 bases. This CDR3 comprises 16 residues. The germline gives CDR1 MNHNS, CDR2 SASEGT. With V trimmed by 5 bases and J by 1 base, 10 bases remained unmatched. The chain's CDR3 is CASSQPGTDFNYGYTF. The CDR3 nucleotides are TGTGCCAGCAGTCAACCCGGGACAGATTTTAACTATGGCTACACCTTC.

This clonotype occurred a few times. J is TRBJ1-2 and V is TRBV7-2; no clear D. The CDR3 has 13 residues. Germline V CDR1 and CDR2: SGHTA, FQGNSA. Between the trimmed V and J ends, which lost 1 base and 8 bases, there was a span of 11 bases. CDR3 residues: CASSLVGSPGYTF. In DNA form, the CDR3 reads TGTGCCAGCAGCTTAGTCGGGAGTCCGGGCTACACCTTC.

This clonotype has a handful of counts. The chain uses TRBV7-2 and TRBJ2-7; D call uncertain. The germline CDR1 and CDR2 sequences are SGHTA and FQGNSA. This CDR3 spans 12 amino acids. V lost 5 bases, J lost 2 bases, and 7 bases lay in between. The CDR3 sequence: CASSLDPYEQYF. CDR3 bases: TGTGCCAGCAGCCTAGATCCCTACGAGCAGTACTTC. Full variable domain (missing parts from reference TRBV7-2 and TRBJ2-7): GAGVSQSPSNKVTEKGKDVELRCDPISGHTALYWYRQSLGQGLEFLIYFQGNSAPDKSGLPSDRFSAERTGGSVSTLTIQRTQQEDSAVYLCASSLDPYEQYFGPGTRLTVT.